What follows describes a single T cell receptor beta chain. Antigen unknown. The data belong to a study of shared clonotypes between healthy human individuals. Study-wide context: CD4 naive and CD4 memory each took three plates per donor, while CD8 naive took two and CD8 memory one. Study outcomes and limitations: Clonotypes that were shared across a handful of donors made up around 5% of naive CD4 clonotypes. Researchers found naive subsets generally carried larger estimated richness than memory subsets.

Profiling relied on immunoSEQ multiplex PCR, and the TCRdb table lists in-frame clones only, not all of them. The sample lists roughly 1 million clones; around 82% were seen once. CDR3 length equals 14 residues. V trimming: 4 bases; J trimming: 5 bases; junction bases outside the gene matches: 6. Germline V CDR1 and CDR2: MNHEY, SVGAGI. Into CD45RA+ naive and CD45RA-negative memory subsets, the CD4+ cells were split. Sequencing was carried out using memory CD4+ T cells from PBMCs. Regarding subset: CD45RA-negative fraction. The receptor was isolated from a young man in good health. Some clones in this sample may be carry-over from other donors' samples. The V and J genes are TRBV6-5 and TRBJ2-5, with 8 bases lining up with TRBD2. The CDR3 DNA reads TGTGCCAGCAGTTCCCCGGGACTAGTGGAGACCCAGTACTTC. This encodes CASSSPGLVETQYF.